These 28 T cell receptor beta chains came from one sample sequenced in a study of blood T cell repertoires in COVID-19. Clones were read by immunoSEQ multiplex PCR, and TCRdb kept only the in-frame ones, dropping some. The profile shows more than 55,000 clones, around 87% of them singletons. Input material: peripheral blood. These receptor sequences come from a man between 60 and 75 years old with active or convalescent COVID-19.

For the CDR3, the DNA is TGTGCCAGCAGCTCCCTAGGGACCCAGTACTTC. It is translated as CASSSLGTQYF. This chain uses TRBV7-9 with TRBJ2-5, with D uncertain. This CDR3 has 11 amino acids. Germline CDR1 is SEHNR and CDR2 is FQNEAQ (reference sequence). V lost 4 bases to trimming and J lost 7 bases, with 7 bases between them.

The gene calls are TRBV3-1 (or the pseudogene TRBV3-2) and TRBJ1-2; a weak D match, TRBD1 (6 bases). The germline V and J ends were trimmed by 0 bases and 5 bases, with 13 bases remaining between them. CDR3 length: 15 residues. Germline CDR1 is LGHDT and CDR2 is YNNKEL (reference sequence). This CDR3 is CASSQDTGTLYGYTF. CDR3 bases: TGTGCCAGCAGCCAAGATACAGGGACCCTATATGGCTACACCTTC.

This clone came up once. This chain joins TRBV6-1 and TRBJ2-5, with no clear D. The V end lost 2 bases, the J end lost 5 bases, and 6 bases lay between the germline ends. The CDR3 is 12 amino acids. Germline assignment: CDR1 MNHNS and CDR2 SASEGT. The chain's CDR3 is CASSELRETQYF. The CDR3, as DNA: TGTGCCAGCAGTGAATTGAGGGAGACCCAGTACTTC.

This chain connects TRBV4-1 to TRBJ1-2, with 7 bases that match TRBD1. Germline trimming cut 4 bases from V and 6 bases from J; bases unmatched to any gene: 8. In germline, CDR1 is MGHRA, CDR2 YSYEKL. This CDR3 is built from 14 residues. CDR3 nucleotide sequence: TGCGCCAGCAGCCGCCCGACAGGGAAGGATGGCTACACCTTC. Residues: CASSRPTGKDGYTF.

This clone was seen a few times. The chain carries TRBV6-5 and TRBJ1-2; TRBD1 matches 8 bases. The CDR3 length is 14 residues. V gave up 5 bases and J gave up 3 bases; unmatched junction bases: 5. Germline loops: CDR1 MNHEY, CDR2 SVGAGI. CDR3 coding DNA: TGTGCCAGCAGTCGAGCAGGGGGCGACTATGGCTACACCTTC. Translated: CASSRAGGDYGYTF.

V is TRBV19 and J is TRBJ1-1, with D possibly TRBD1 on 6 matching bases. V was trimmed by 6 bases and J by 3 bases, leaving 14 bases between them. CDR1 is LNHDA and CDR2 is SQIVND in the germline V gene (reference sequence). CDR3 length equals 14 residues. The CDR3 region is CASSQRGGDTEAFF. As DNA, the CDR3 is TGTGCCAGTAGCCAAAGGGGGGGCGACACTGAAGCTTTCTTT.

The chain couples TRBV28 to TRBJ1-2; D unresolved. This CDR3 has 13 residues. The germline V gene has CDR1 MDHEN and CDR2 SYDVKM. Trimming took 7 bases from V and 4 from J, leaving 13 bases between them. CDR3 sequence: CASKPMSLYGYTF. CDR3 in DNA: TGTGCCAGCAAGCCCATGTCTCTCTATGGCTACACCTTC.

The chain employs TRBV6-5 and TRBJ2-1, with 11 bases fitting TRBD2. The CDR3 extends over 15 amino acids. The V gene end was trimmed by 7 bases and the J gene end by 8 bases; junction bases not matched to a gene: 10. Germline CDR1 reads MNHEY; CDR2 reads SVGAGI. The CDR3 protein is CASKDSGRAGDEQFF. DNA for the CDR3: TGTGCCAGCAAAGATAGCGGGAGGGCGGGGGATGAGCAGTTCTTC.

The CDR3 bases are TGTGCCATCAGGCGGGAGGGGAGTCAGCCCCAGCATTTT. As protein: CAIRREGSQPQHF. This chain joins TRBV10-3 and TRBJ1-5, with D perhaps TRBD1 (5 bases). The germline V gene has CDR1 ENHRY and CDR2 SYGVKD. The CDR3 extends over 13 amino acids. Trimming shortened V by 6 bases and J by 6 bases, and 12 bases separated the two germline ends.

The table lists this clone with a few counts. CDR3 loop: CASSLATGASTDTQYF. Here the CDR3 DNA reads TGTGCCAGCAGCTTAGCAACAGGGGCGAGCACAGATACGCAGTATTTT. V is TRBV7-7 and J is TRBJ2-3, with 7 bases that match TRBD1. The CDR3 has 16 amino acids. The germline V gene has CDR1 SSHAT and CDR2 FNYEAQ (reference sequence). Unmatched junction bases numbered 3, after V lost 0 bases and J lost 0 bases.

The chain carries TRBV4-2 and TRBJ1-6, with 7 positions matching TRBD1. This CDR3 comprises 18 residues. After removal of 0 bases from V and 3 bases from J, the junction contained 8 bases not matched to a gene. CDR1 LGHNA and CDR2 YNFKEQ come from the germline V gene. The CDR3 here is CASSQDVRGHSYNSPLHF. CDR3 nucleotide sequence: TGTGCCAGCAGCCAAGATGTAAGGGGGCATAGCTATAATTCACCCCTCCACTTT.

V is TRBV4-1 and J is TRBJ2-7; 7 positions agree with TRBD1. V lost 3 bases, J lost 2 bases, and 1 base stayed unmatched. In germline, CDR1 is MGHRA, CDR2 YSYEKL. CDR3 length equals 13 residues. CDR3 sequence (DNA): TGCGCCAGCAGCCACGGGACAGCCTACGAGCAGTACTTC. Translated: CASSHGTAYEQYF.

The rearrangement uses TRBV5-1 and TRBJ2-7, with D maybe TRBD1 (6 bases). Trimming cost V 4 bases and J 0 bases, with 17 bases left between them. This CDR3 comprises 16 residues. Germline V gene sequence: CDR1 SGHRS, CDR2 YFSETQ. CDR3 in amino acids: CASSQGTIGASYEQYF. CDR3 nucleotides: TGCGCCAGCAGCCAAGGGACAATAGGGGCCTCCTACGAGCAGTACTTC.

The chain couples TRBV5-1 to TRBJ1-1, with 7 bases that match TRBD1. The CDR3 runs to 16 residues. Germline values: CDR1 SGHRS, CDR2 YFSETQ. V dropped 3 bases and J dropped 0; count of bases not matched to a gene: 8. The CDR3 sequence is CASSYTAGGLNTEAFF. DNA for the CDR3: TGCGCCAGCAGCTATACAGCAGGGGGTCTGAACACTGAAGCTTTCTTT.

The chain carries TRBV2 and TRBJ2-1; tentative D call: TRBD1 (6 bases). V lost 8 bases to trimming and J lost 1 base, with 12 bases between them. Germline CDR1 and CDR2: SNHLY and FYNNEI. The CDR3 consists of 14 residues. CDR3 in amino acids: CASLDRSSYNEQFF. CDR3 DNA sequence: TGTGCCAGCCTAGACAGGAGTTCCTACAATGAGCAGTTCTTC. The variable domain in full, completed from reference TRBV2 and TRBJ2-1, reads EPEVTQTPSHQVTQMGQEVILRCVPISNHLYFYWYRQILGQKVEFLVSFYNNEISEKSEIFDDQFSVERPDGSNFTLKIRSTKLEDSAMYFCASLDRSSYNEQFFGPGTRLTVL.

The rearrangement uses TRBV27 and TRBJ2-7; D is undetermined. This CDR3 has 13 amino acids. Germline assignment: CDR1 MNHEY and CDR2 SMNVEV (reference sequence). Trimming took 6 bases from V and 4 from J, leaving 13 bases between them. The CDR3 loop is CASRNLADYEQYF. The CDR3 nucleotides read TGTGCCAGCAGAAATCTCGCAGATTACGAGCAGTACTTC.

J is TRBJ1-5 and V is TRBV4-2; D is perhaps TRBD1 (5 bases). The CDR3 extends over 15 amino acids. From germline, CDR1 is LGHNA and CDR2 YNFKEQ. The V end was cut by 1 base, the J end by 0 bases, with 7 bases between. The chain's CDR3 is CASSQGGYSNQPQHF. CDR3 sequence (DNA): TGTGCCAGCAGCCAAGGGGGCTATAGCAATCAGCCCCAGCATTTT.

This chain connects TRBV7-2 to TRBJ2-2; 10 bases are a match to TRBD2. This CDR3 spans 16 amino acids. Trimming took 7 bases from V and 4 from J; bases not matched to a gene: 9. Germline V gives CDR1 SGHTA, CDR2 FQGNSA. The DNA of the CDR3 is TGTGCCAGCATCAAGACTAGCGGGTCTTCCACCGGGGAGCTGTTTTTT. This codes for CASIKTSGSSTGELFF.

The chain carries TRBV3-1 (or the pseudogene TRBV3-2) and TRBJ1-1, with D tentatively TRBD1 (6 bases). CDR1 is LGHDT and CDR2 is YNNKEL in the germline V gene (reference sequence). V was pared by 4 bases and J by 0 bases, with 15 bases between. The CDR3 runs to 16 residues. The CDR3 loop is CASSPSTGRMNTEAFF. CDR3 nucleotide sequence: TGTGCCAGCAGCCCGAGTACAGGGCGCATGAACACTGAAGCTTTCTTT.

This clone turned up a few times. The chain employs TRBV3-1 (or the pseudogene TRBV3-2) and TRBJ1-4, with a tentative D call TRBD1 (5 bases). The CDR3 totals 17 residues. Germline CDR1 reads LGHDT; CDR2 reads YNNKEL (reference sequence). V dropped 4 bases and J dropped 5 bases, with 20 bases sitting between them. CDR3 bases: TGTGCCAGCAGCCCCCGCGGCTCGGGGGGGTCGAATGAAAAACTGTTTTTT. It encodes CASSPRGSGGSNEKLFF.

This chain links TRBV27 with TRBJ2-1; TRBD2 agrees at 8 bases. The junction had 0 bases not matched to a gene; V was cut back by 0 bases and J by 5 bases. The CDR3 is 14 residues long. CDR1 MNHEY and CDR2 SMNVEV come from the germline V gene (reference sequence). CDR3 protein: CASSLSTSDNEQFF. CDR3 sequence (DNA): TGTGCCAGCAGTTTATCGACTAGCGACAATGAGCAGTTCTTC.

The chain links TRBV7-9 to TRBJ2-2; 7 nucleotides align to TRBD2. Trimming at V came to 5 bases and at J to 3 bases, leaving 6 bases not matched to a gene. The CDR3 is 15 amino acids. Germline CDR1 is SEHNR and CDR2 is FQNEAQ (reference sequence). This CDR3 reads CASSGLAVDTGELFF. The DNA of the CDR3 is TGTGCCAGCAGCGGGCTAGCGGTTGACACCGGGGAGCTGTTTTTT.

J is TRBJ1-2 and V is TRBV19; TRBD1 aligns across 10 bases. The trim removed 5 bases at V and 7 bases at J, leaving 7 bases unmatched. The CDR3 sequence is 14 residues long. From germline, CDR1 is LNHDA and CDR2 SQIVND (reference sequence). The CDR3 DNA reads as TGTGCCAGTAGTGGACGGACAGGGGGGCGTGGCTACACCTTC. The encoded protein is CASSGRTGGRGYTF.

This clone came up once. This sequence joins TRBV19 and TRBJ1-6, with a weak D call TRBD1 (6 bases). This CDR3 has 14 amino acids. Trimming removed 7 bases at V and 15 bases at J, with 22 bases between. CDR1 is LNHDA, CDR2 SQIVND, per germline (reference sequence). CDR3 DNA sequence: TGTGCCAGTACCCGGGACATTGTACAAACAGTCCTCCACTTT. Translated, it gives CASTRDIVQTVLHF.

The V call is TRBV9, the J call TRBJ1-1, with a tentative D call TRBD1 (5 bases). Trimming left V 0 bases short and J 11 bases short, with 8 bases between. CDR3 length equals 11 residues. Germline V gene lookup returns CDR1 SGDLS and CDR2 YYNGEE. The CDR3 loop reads CASSVGGVAFF. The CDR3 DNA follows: TGTGCCAGCAGCGTAGGGGGGGTCGCTTTCTTT.

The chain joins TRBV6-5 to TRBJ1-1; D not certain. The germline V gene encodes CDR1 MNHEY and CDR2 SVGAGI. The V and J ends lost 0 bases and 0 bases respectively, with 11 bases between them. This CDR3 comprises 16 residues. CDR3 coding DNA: TGTGCCAGCAGTTACTCGAGGAGGACGATGAACACTGAAGCTTTCTTT. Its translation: CASSYSRRTMNTEAFF.

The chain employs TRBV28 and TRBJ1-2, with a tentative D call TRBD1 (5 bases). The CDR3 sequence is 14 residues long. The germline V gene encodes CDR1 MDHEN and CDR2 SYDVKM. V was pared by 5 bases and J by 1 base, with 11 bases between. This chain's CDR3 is CASSGGGDNYGYTF. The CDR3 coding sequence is TGTGCCAGCAGTGGCGGGGGTGATAACTATGGCTACACCTTC.

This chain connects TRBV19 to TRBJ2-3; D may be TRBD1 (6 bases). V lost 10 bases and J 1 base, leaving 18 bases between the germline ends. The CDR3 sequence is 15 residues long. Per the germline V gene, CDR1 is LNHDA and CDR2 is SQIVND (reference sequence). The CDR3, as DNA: TGTGCCACTAACCCCGGGACACTTGGCACAGATACGCAGTATTTT. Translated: CATNPGTLGTDTQYF. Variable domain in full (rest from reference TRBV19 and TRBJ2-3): DGGITQSPKYLFRKEGQNVTLSCEQNLNHDAMYWYRQDPGQGLRLIYYSQIVNDFQKGDIAEGYSVSREKKESFPLTVTSAQKNPTAFYLCATNPGTLGTDTQYFGPGTRLTVL.